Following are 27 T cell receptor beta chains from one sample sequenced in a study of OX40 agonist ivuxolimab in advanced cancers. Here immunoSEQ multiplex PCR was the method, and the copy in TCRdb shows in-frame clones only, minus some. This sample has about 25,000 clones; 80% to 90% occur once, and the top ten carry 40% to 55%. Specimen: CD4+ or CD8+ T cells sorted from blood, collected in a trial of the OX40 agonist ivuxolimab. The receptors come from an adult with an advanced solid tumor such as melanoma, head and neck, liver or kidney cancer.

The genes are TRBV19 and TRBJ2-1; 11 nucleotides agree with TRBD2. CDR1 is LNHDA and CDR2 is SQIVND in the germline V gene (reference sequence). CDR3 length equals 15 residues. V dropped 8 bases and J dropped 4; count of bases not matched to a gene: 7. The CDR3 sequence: CASLGGLAAYNEQFF. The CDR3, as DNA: TGTGCCAGTCTTGGGGGACTAGCGGCATACAATGAGCAGTTCTTC.

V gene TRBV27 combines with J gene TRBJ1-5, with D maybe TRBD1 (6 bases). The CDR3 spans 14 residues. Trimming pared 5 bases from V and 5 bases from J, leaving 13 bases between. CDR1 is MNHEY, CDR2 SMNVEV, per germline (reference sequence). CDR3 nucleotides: TGTGCCAGCAGTGGTAATGGGGGGCATCAGCCCCAGCATTTT. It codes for CASSGNGGHQPQHF.

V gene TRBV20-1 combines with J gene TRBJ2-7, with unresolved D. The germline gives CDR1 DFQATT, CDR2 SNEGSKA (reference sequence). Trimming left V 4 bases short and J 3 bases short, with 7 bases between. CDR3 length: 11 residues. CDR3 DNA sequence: TGCAGTGCTACCGACAACTACGAGCAGTACTTC. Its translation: CSATDNYEQYF.

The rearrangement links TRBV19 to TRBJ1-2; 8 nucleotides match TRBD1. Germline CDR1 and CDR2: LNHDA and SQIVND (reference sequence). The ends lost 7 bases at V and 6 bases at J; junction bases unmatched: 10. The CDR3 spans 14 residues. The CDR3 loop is CASNQDREGHGYTF. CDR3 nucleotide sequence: TGTGCCAGTAACCAGGACAGGGAGGGGCATGGCTACACCTTC.

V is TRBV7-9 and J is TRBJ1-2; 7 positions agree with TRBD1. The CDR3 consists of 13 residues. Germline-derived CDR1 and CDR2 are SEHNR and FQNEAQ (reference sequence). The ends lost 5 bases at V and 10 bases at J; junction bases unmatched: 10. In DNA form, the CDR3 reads TGTGCCAGCAGCCCTTTGGACAGGAGGGCCTACACCTTC. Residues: CASSPLDRRAYTF.

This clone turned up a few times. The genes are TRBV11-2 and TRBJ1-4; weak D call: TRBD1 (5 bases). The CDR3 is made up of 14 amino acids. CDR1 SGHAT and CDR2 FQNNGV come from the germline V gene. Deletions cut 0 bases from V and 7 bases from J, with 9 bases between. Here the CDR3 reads CASSLDHQGEKLFF. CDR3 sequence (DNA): TGTGCCAGCAGCTTAGATCACCAGGGTGAAAAACTGTTTTTT.

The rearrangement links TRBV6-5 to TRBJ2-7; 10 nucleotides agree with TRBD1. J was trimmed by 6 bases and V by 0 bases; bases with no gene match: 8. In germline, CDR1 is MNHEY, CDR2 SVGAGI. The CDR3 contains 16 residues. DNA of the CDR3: TGTGCCAGCAGTTACTCCGCGACAGGGGGCTCTGCCGAGCAGTACTTC. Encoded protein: CASSYSATGGSAEQYF.

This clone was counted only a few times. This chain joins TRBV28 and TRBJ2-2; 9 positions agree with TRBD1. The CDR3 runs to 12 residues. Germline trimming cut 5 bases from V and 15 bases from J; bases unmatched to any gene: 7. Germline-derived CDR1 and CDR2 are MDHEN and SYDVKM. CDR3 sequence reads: CASSPPGQGVFF. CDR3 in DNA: TGTGCCAGCAGTCCTCCGGGACAGGGAGTGTTTTTT.

For the CDR3, the DNA is TGTGCCAGCACTTCCGGGAATCGAAATGAGCAGTTCTTC. Amino acids: CASTSGNRNEQFF. The chain links TRBV27 to TRBJ2-1; TRBD2 is a possible D gene (5 bases). This CDR3 has 13 amino acids. Per germline, CDR1 MNHEY and CDR2 SMNVEV (reference sequence). Deletions cut 7 bases from V and 7 bases from J, with 14 bases between.

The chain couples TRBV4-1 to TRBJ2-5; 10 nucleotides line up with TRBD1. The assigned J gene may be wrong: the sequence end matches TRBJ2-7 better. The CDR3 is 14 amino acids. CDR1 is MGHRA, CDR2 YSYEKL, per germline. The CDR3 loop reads CASSPQTGGSEQYF. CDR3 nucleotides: TGCGCCAGCAGCCCCCAGACAGGGGGCAGCGAGCAGTACTTC.

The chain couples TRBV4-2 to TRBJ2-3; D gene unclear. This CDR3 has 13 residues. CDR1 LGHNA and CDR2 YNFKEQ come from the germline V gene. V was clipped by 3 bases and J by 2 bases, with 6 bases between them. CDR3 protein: CASSQAPTDTQYF. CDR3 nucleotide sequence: TGTGCCAGCAGCCAGGCCCCCACAGATACGCAGTATTTT.

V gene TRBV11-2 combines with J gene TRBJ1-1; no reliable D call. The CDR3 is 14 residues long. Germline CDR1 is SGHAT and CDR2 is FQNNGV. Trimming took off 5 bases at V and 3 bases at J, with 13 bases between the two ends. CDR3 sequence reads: CASSPSFGHTEAFF. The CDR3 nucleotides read TGTGCCAGCAGCCCTAGTTTCGGTCACACTGAAGCTTTCTTT.

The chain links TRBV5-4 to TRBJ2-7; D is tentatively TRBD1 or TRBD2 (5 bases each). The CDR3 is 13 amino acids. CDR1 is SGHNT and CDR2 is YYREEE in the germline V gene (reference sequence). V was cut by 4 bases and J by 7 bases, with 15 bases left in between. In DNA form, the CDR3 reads TGTGCCAGCAGCCATGGGGGTTCGGGGGAGCAGTACTTC. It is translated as CASSHGGSGEQYF.

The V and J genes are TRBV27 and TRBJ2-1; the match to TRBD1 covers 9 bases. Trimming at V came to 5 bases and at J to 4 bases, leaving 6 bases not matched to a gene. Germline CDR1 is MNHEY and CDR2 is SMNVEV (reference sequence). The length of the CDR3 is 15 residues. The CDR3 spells CASSPQGAGYNEQFF. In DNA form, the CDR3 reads TGTGCCAGCAGTCCACAGGGGGCGGGGTACAATGAGCAGTTCTTC.

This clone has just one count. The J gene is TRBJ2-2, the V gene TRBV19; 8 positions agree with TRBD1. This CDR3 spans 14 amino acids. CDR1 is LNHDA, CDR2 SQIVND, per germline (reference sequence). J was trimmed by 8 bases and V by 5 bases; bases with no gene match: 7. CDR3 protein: CASSLSRGPGELFF. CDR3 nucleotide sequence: TGTGCCAGTAGTTTGTCCAGGGGGCCTGGGGAGCTGTTTTTT.

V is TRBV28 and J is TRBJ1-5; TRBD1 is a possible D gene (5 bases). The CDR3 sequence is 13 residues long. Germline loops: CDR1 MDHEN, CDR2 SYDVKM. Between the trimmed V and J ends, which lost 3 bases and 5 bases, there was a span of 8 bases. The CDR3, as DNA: TGTGCCAGCAGTTTGGGGGTTCATCAGCCCCAGCATTTT. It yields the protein CASSLGVHQPQHF.

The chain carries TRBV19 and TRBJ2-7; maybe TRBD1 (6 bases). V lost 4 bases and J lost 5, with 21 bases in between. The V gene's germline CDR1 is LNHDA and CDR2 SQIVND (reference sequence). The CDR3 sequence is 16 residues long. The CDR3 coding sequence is TGTGCCAGTAGTAAGGGGTGGGGGCTAGGGTTCGACGAGCAGTACTTC. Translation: CASSKGWGLGFDEQYF. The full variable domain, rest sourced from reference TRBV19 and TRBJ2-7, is DGGITQSPKYLFRKEGQNVTLSCEQNLNHDAMYWYRQDPGQGLRLIYYSQIVNDFQKGDIAEGYSVSREKKESFPLTVTSAQKNPTAFYLCASSKGWGLGFDEQYFGPGTRLTVT.

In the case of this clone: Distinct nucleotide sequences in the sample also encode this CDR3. CDR3 amino acids: CASSPRLADYNEQFF. The CDR3 DNA sequence: TGCGCCAGCAGCCCTAGACTAGCGGACTACAATGAGCAGTTCTTC. This chain uses TRBV4-1 with TRBJ2-1; 9 bases are a match to TRBD2. This CDR3 comprises 15 residues. The germline gives CDR1 MGHRA, CDR2 YSYEKL. V was clipped by 4 bases and J by 3 bases; unmatched bases: 4.

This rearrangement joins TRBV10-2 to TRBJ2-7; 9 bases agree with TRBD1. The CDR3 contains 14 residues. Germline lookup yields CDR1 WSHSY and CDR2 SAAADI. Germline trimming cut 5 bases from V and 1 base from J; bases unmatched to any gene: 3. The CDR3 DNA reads TGCGCCAGCAGTCAAGGGACAGGGTCCTACGAGCAGTACTTC. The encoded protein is CASSQGTGSYEQYF.

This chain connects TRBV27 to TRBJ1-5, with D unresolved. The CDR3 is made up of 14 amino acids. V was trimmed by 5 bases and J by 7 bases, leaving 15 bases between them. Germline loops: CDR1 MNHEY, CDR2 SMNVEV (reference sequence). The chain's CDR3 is CASSPGLGSQPQHF. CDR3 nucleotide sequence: TGTGCCAGCAGTCCCGGCTTGGGGAGCCAGCCCCAGCATTTT.

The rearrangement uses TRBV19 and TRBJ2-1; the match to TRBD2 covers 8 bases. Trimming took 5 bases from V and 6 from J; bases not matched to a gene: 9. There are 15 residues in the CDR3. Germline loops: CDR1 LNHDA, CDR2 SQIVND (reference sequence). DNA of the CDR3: TGTGCCAGTAGTCCGTCTAGCGGGTACCTCAATGAGCAGTTCTTC. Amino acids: CASSPSSGYLNEQFF.

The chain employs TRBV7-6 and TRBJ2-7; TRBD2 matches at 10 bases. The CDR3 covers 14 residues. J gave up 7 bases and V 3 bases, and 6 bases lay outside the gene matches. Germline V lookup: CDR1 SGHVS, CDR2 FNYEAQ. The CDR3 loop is CASSFLAGAREQYF. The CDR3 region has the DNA TGTGCCAGCAGCTTCCTAGCGGGAGCTAGGGAGCAGTACTTC.

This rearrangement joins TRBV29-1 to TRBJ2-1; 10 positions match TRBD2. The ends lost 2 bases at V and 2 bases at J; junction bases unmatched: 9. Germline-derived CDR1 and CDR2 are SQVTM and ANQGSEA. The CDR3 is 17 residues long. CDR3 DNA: TGCAGCGTTGAATTAGCGGGAGGCCCGCTTCCCTACAATGAGCAGTTCTTC. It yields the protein CSVELAGGPLPYNEQFF.

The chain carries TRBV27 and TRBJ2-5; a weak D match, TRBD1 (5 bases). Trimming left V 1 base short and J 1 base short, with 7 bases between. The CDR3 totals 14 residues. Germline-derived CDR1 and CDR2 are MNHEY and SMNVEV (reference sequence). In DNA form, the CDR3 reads TGTGCCAGCAGTTTATGGCAGGGCCAAGAGACCCAGTACTTC. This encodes CASSLWQGQETQYF.

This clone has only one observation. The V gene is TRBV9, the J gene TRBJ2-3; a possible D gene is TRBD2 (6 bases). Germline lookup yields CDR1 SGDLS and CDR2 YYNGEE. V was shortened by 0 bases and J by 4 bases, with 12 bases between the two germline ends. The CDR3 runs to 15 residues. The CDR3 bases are TGTGCCAGCAGCGTAGTGGGGGGTGAGGCAGATACGCAGTATTTT. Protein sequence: CASSVVGGEADTQYF.

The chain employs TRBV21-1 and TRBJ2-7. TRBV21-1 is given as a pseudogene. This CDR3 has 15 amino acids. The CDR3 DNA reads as TGTGCCAGCAGCAAGCGCCGGACGGCACCCTACGAGCAGTACTTC. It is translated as CASSKRRTAPYEQYF.

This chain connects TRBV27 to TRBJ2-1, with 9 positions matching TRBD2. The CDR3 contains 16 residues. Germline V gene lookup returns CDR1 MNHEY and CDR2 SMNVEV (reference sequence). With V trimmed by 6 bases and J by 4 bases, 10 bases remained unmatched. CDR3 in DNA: TGTGCCAGCAGAAACAAAATGGGACTAGCTTACAATGAGCAGTTCTTC. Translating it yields CASRNKMGLAYNEQFF.